Following are 6 T cell receptor beta chains from one sample sequenced in a study of spatial heterogeneity in lung cancer. TCRdb reprocessed the 5' RACE reads with MiXCR, giving one entry per CDR3 protein. The table has roughly 60,000 distinct CDR3 sequences, 7% to 10% seen once; the top ten hold approximately 15%. Time point meaning: sample taken at primary tumor resection. From tumor, nontumor lung or frozen PBMC, whole RNA was taken unsorted for sequencing. The starting material was PBMCs, obtained at surgery. All receptors come from a female donor with early-stage non-small cell lung cancer.

On this clonotype itself: A much bigger clone sits one base away, suggesting this may be a read error. The V gene is TRBV4-2, the J gene TRBJ2-5, with TRBD2 identical over 13 bases. J gave up 4 bases and V 4 bases, and 3 bases lay outside the gene matches. From germline, CDR1 is LGHNA and CDR2 YNFKEQ. The CDR3 is 15 amino acids. The CDR3 is CASSPGLAGPETQYF. Written as DNA, the CDR3 is TGTGCCAGCAGCCCGGGACTAGCGGGGCCAGAGACCCAGTACTTC.

The chain carries TRBV6-1 and TRBJ2-1, with 9 bases aligning to TRBD2. Germline trimming cut 4 bases from V and 3 bases from J; bases unmatched to any gene: 7. Germline values: CDR1 MNHNS, CDR2 SASEGT. The CDR3 is 16 amino acids. The CDR3 DNA is TGTGCCAGCAGTGTTTCCGGGACTAGCTTCTACAATGAGCAGTTCTTC. This sequence encodes CASSVSGTSFYNEQFF.

In its sample, this clonotype was seen many times. The gene calls are TRBV12-5 and TRBJ2-3, with 11 bases identical to TRBD2. The CDR3 length is 16 residues. Per germline, CDR1 LGHNT and CDR2 FRNRAP. The ends lost 5 bases at V and 3 bases at J; junction bases unmatched: 7. In DNA form, the CDR3 reads TGTGCTAGTGGTCCCCCGGCTAGCGGGAGGACAGATACGCAGTATTTT. Translated, it gives CASGPPASGRTDTQYF.

This clonotype was detected a few times. The rearrangement links TRBV20-1 to TRBJ2-3; 8 nucleotides match TRBD2. The V segment lost 6 bases and the J segment 2 bases; nucleotides outside the gene matches: 13. Germline V gene sequence: CDR1 DFQATT, CDR2 SNEGSKA (reference sequence). The CDR3 contains 16 residues. CDR3 region: CSAPALVAGPTDTQYF. Here the CDR3 DNA reads TGCAGTGCCCCTGCGTTGGTAGCGGGGCCCACAGATACGCAGTATTTT.

The chain combines TRBV3-1 with TRBJ1-2, with D unclear. This CDR3 region has 13 residues. V was trimmed by 0 bases and J by 5 bases, leaving 7 bases between them. Germline assignment: CDR1 LGHDT and CDR2 YNNKEL (reference sequence). The CDR3 bases are TGTGCCAGCAGCCAAGATCTTTTATATGGCTACACCTTC. Encoded protein: CASSQDLLYGYTF.

This chain uses TRBV12-3 or TRBV12-4 with TRBJ2-1; D is uncertain. The CDR3 has 12 amino acids. Trimming left V 7 bases short and J 7 bases short, with 11 bases between. The CDR3 sequence is CASTNPRNEQFF. The CDR3 DNA follows: TGTGCCAGCACCAACCCGCGGAATGAGCAGTTCTTC.